The 21 T cell receptor beta chains reported below all come from one sample, sequenced in a study of blood T cell repertoires in COVID-19. The data were produced by immunoSEQ multiplex PCR, yet TCRdb's version contains in-frame clones alone and is incomplete. The sample holds some 250,000 clones, over 80% seen once. The sequencing sample was made of peripheral blood. The receptors were gathered from a man aged 40-49 years with acute or convalescent COVID-19.

DNA of the CDR3: TGTGCCAGCAGCGACATCGACACCGGGGAGCTGTTTTTT. This encodes CASSDIDTGELFF. The chain uses TRBV2 and TRBJ2-2; D remains unclear. Trimming stripped 6 bases from V and 3 bases from J, with 8 bases between. Germline V gene data show CDR1 as SNHLY and CDR2 as FYNNEI. The CDR3 is 13 amino acids.

The V gene is TRBV19, the J gene TRBJ2-4; TRBD2 matches 11 bases. CDR1 is LNHDA, CDR2 SQIVND, per germline (reference sequence). V lost 3 bases, J lost 0 bases, and 13 bases stayed unmatched. The CDR3 loop spans 20 amino acids. As DNA, the CDR3 is TGTGCCAGTAGTATGGCCGGACTAGCGGGTACCAAACTAGCCAAAAACATTCAGTACTTC. Translating gives CASSMAGLAGTKLAKNIQYF.

V is TRBV7-2 and J is TRBJ2-5; 11 bases are shared with TRBD2. The CDR3 totals 15 residues. Losses at the gene ends were 1 base for V and 7 bases for J; bases not matched to a gene: 5. CDR1 and CDR2 (germline): SGHTA, FQGNSA. This CDR3 is CASSLEGLAGGTQYF. The CDR3 bases are TGTGCCAGCAGCTTAGAAGGTCTAGCGGGAGGGACCCAGTACTTC.

Turning to this clone: The same CDR3 also results from other DNA sequences found in this sample. The CDR3 DNA sequence: TGTGCCAGCAGCCCAAGGGGGGGGACTGAAGCTTTCTTT. Its protein is CASSPRGGTEAFF. The chain is built from TRBV11-3 and TRBJ1-1; perhaps TRBD1 as D (6 bases). Trimming left V 5 bases short and J 5 bases short, with 12 bases between. Per germline, CDR1 SGHNT and CDR2 YENEEA. There are 13 residues in the CDR3.

The chain employs TRBV29-1 and TRBJ2-2; 8 bases map to TRBD1. Germline CDR1 SQVTM, CDR2 ANQGSEA. V shed 6 bases and J 6 bases; nucleotides not matched to a gene: 3. The CDR3 has 12 residues. The CDR3 bases are TGCAGCGTATCAGGGGGCTCCGGGGAGCTGTTTTTT. Its protein is CSVSGGSGELFF.

The rearrangement links TRBV7-9 to TRBJ2-3, with 8 bases matching TRBD1. Germline V lookup: CDR1 SEHNR, CDR2 FQNEAQ (reference sequence). The CDR3 consists of 16 residues. Germline trimming cut 0 bases from V and 2 bases from J; bases unmatched to any gene: 4. The CDR3 sequence: CASSLARTGPTDTQYF. CDR3 in DNA: TGTGCCAGCAGCTTAGCCCGGACAGGGCCCACAGATACGCAGTATTTT.

The chain combines TRBV5-1 with TRBJ1-2; 10 positions match TRBD1. CDR3 length: 18 residues. Losses at the gene ends were 4 bases for V and 2 bases for J; bases not matched to a gene: 14. From germline, CDR1 is SGHRS and CDR2 YFSETQ. CDR3 protein: CASSLAPTGGHTNYGYTF. CDR3 nucleotides: TGCGCCAGCAGCCTAGCCCCGACAGGGGGCCACACCAACTATGGCTACACCTTC.

The chain uses TRBV5-8 and TRBJ1-5; TRBD1 is a possible D gene (6 bases). Between the trimmed V and J ends, which lost 1 base and 3 bases, there was a span of 14 bases. The CDR3 covers 16 residues. Germline loops: CDR1 SGHTS, CDR2 YDEGEE. CDR3 region: CASSLRQGSYNQPQHF. The CDR3 DNA follows: TGTGCCAGCAGCTTGCGGCAGGGGTCTTACAATCAGCCCCAGCATTTT.

The rearrangement links TRBV6-5 to TRBJ1-1; D is ambiguous. CDR1 and CDR2 from the germline V gene are MNHEY and SVGAGI. There are 13 residues in the CDR3. V dropped 10 bases and J dropped 5 bases, with 17 bases sitting between them. DNA for the CDR3: TGTGCCACCCGGGAACAGAAGGATACTGAAGCTTTCTTT. Translated, it gives CATREQKDTEAFF.

This sequence joins TRBV15 and TRBJ2-5, with TRBD2 matching 11 bases. The germline V gene encodes CDR1 LNHNV and CDR2 YYDKDF (reference sequence). V trimming: 9 bases; J trimming: 4 bases; junction bases outside the gene matches: 22. The CDR3 spans 19 residues. CDR3 DNA: TGTGCCACAGCCCCGGGAACTAGCGGGAGTTCTATTCTTATAGAGACCCAGTACTTC. It is translated as CATAPGTSGSSILIETQYF.

The rearrangement links TRBV3-1 (or the pseudogene TRBV3-2) to TRBJ1-2; D is possibly TRBD1 (6 bases). The CDR3 runs to 11 residues. Germline loops: CDR1 LGHDT, CDR2 YNNKEL (reference sequence). V was clipped by 3 bases and J by 8 bases, with 7 bases between them. The DNA of the CDR3 is TGTGCCAGCAGCCACGGACAGGGCTACACCTTC. This encodes CASSHGQGYTF.

This chain links TRBV3-1 (or the pseudogene TRBV3-2) with TRBJ2-5; 10 bases map to TRBD2. The CDR3 spans 16 residues. V lost 1 base, J lost 4 bases, and 6 bases stayed unmatched. The V gene's germline CDR1 is LGHDT and CDR2 YNNKEL (reference sequence). CDR3 amino acids: CASSQVRTSGGETQYF. In nucleotides, the CDR3 is TGTGCCAGCAGCCAAGTGCGGACTAGCGGAGGAGAGACCCAGTACTTC.

The chain links TRBV19 to TRBJ1-1; D uncertain. Trimming shortened V by 5 bases and J by 4 bases, and 11 bases separated the two germline ends. This CDR3 has 13 residues. The V gene's germline CDR1 is LNHDA and CDR2 SQIVND (reference sequence). Written as DNA, the CDR3 is TGTGCCAGTAGTCCCTTCCCGGGCACTGAAGCTTTCTTT. Protein: CASSPFPGTEAFF.

The chain is built from TRBV30 and TRBJ2-7; 7 nucleotides align to TRBD1. Germline V gives CDR1 GTSNPN, CDR2 SVGIG (reference sequence). Unmatched junction bases numbered 6, after V lost 5 bases and J lost 2 bases. The CDR3 covers 13 residues. The DNA of the CDR3 is TGTGCCTGGGGGAAACAGGGGACCTACGAGCAGTACTTC. Translation gives CAWGKQGTYEQYF.

The rearrangement links TRBV11-3 to TRBJ2-2; 13 bases are a match to TRBD2. CDR1 and CDR2 (germline): SGHNT, YENEEA. This CDR3 region has 16 residues. V trimming: 5 bases; J trimming: 1 base; junction bases outside the gene matches: 1. CDR3: CASSRLAGGNTGELFF. The CDR3 bases are TGTGCCAGCAGCCGACTAGCGGGAGGGAACACCGGGGAGCTGTTTTTT.

The chain joins TRBV19 to TRBJ1-1, with TRBD1 as a possible D gene (6 bases). The CDR3 sequence is 16 residues long. Germline lookup yields CDR1 LNHDA and CDR2 SQIVND (reference sequence). Trimming took 5 bases from V and 1 from J, leaving 17 bases between them. In DNA form, the CDR3 reads TGTGCCAGTAGTGCCAGGGGAACTACGAGGAACACTGAAGCTTTCTTT. It translates to CASSARGTTRNTEAFF.

The chain uses TRBV13 and TRBJ1-2; possibly TRBD1 for D (6 bases). V was cut by 3 bases and J by 8 bases, with 16 bases left in between. The CDR3 loop spans 14 amino acids. In germline, CDR1 is PRHDT, CDR2 FYEKMQ (reference sequence). The DNA of the CDR3 is TGTGCCAGCAGCTTCCTGACAGGTCGGACCGGCTACACCTTC. The encoded protein is CASSFLTGRTGYTF.

The sample holds a few counts of this clone. This sequence joins TRBV27 and TRBJ2-7; weak D call: TRBD1 (5 bases). This CDR3 comprises 14 residues. CDR1 is MNHEY, CDR2 SMNVEV, per germline (reference sequence). With 5 bases removed from V and 2 bases from J, the gap between germline ends came to 13 bases. The CDR3 protein is CASSLTAPTYEQYF. CDR3 nucleotides: TGTGCCAGCAGTCTGACAGCCCCAACCTACGAGCAGTACTTC.

This clone was found a few times. This chain connects TRBV19 to TRBJ1-1; TRBD1 aligns across 10 bases. In germline, CDR1 is LNHDA, CDR2 SQIVND (reference sequence). Trimming removed 5 bases from V and 7 bases from J; junction bases left unmatched: 10. CDR3 size: 15 residues. CDR3 in amino acids: CASSPRGGQGYEAFF. CDR3 DNA sequence: TGTGCCAGTAGTCCCCGAGGGGGACAGGGGTATGAAGCTTTCTTT. The full variable domain, its missing parts supplied by reference TRBV19 and TRBJ1-1, is DGGITQSPKYLFRKEGQNVTLSCEQNLNHDAMYWYRQDPGQGLRLIYYSQIVNDFQKGDIAEGYSVSREKKESFPLTVTSAQKNPTAFYLCASSPRGGQGYEAFFGQGTRLTVV.

The chain employs TRBV6-5 and TRBJ2-3; no clear D gene. The V gene lost 0 bases and the J gene lost 6 bases, with 10 bases spanning the gap. There are 14 residues in the CDR3. Germline V gene sequence: CDR1 MNHEY, CDR2 SVGAGI. In DNA form, the CDR3 reads TGTGCCAGCAGTTACTCAACCTCGAGGGATACGCAGTATTTT. Translating gives CASSYSTSRDTQYF.

The chain joins TRBV5-1 to TRBJ2-1; unclear D gene. The V gene's germline CDR1 is SGHRS and CDR2 YFSETQ. This CDR3 has 15 residues. V shed 0 bases and J shed 0 bases, with 7 bases lying between them. In nucleotides, the CDR3 is TGCGCCAGCAGCTTGGGCGTGAGCTCCTACAATGAGCAGTTCTTC. Translating gives CASSLGVSSYNEQFF.